The clone carrying this TCR beta chain was observed a few times. Its specificity is not known. This sample was taken from a study of radiation and T cells in renal cell carcinoma. The study's findings and limits: Irradiated tumors held more dominant CDR3 motifs than control tumors. Irradiated tumors had higher TCR clonality than control tumors. Intratumoral heterogeneity was not captured in these roughly 1 g regions.

Treatment indicated: treatment-naive control, cytoreductive nephrectomy. Treatment-naive patients without radiation supplied the control tumors at nephrectomy. The germline gives CDR1 SGHRS, CDR2 YFSETQ. V lost 3 bases and J lost 0, with 16 bases in between. The CDR3 totals 17 residues. Repertoires were generated with immunoSEQ multiplex PCR, while TCRdb's copy carries only in-frame clones and drops some. The sample lists more than 10,000 clones, nearly 60% occurring once. The receptor was isolated from a middle-aged man with renal cell carcinoma. Sample: tumor tissue, taken from a patient whose treatment was nephrectomy without radiotherapy. J is TRBJ2-4 and V is TRBV5-1, with D maybe TRBD1 (7 bases). DNA of the CDR3: TGCGCCAGCAGCTCCCAGGGGGGTCCCGTAGCCAAAAACATTCAGTACTTC. Encoded protein: CASSSQGGPVAKNIQYF.